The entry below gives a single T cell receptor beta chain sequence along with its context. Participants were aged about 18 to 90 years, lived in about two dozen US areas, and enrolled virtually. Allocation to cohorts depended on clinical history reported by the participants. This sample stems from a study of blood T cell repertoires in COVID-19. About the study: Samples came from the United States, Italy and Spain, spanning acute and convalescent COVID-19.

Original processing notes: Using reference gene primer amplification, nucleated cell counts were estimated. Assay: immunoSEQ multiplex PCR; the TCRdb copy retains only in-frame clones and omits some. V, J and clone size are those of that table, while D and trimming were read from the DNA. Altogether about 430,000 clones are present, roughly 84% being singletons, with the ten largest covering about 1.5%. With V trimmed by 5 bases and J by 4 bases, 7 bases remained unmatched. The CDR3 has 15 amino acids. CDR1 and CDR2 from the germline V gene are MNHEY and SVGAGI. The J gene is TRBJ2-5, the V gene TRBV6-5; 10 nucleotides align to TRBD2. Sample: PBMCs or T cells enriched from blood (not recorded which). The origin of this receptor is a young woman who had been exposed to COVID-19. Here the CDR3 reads CASSIIAGGRETQYF. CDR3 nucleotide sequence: TGTGCCAGCAGTATTATAGCGGGGGGACGAGAGACCCAGTACTTC.